A single sample is the source of the 24 T cell receptor beta chains below, sequenced in a study of blood T cell repertoires in COVID-19. Profiling relied on immunoSEQ multiplex PCR, and the TCRdb table lists in-frame clones only, not all of them. The sample holds some 210,000 clones; approximately 84% are singletons and the top ten take 7.5% to 8%. The sample was peripheral blood. The receptors originated from a woman in her forties or fifties with active or convalescent COVID-19.

V usage is TRBV28 and J usage is TRBJ2-5; the match to TRBD2 covers 7 bases. Germline lookup yields CDR1 MDHEN and CDR2 SYDVKM. Germline trimming cut 6 bases from V and 2 bases from J; bases unmatched to any gene: 12. This CDR3 is built from 16 residues. In DNA form, the CDR3 reads TGTGCCAGCAGCCCCTATCTAGCGGAGGGTCAAGAGACCCAGTACTTC. Protein sequence: CASSPYLAEGQETQYF.

The chain couples TRBV6-5 to TRBJ2-1, with a weak D call TRBD2 (5 bases). CDR1 is MNHEY, CDR2 SVGAGI, per germline. The germline V and J ends were trimmed by 2 bases and 9 bases, with 11 bases remaining between them. CDR3 length equals 13 residues. CDR3 amino acids: CASSYGGVGEQFF. DNA for the CDR3: TGTGCCAGCAGTTACGGAGGCGTAGGTGAGCAGTTCTTC.

The chain uses TRBV2 and TRBJ1-3; D not resolved. CDR1 and CDR2 (germline): SNHLY, FYNNEI. This CDR3 is built from 11 residues. V lost 4 bases and J lost 9, with 7 bases in between. Here the CDR3 reads CASSVGSTIYF. CDR3 bases: TGTGCCAGCAGTGTCGGGAGCACCATATATTTT.

This clone was found many times. This rearrangement joins TRBV27 to TRBJ1-6, with TRBD1 matching over 10 bases. V was clipped by 7 bases and J by 3 bases; unmatched bases: 6. The CDR3 consists of 16 residues. Per germline, CDR1 MNHEY and CDR2 SMNVEV (reference sequence). CDR3 amino acids: CASKTGGNIYNSPLHF. Written as DNA, the CDR3 is TGTGCCAGCAAGACAGGGGGCAACATCTATAATTCACCCCTCCACTTT.

The V and J genes are TRBV19 and TRBJ1-4; D ambiguous. The CDR3 spans 14 residues. CDR1 LNHDA and CDR2 SQIVND come from the germline V gene (reference sequence). Trimming left V 1 base short and J 5 bases short, with 8 bases between. In DNA, the CDR3 is TGTGCCAGTAGTATAGGGTTCCAGAATGAAAAACTGTTTTTT. Its protein product is CASSIGFQNEKLFF. Complete variable domain (other parts from reference TRBV19 and TRBJ1-4): DGGITQSPKYLFRKEGQNVTLSCEQNLNHDAMYWYRQDPGQGLRLIYYSQIVNDFQKGDIAEGYSVSREKKESFPLTVTSAQKNPTAFYLCASSIGFQNEKLFFGSGTQLSVL.

V and J are TRBV19 and TRBJ1-2, with D hard to call. The ends were cut back, 3 bases at V and 2 bases at J, with 13 bases in the middle. This CDR3 has 15 residues. Looked up from germline, CDR1 is LNHDA and CDR2 is SQIVND (reference sequence). This CDR3 is CASSMGGRENYGYTF. The CDR3 DNA is TGTGCCAGTAGTATGGGCGGACGGGAGAACTATGGCTACACCTTC.

CDR3 protein: CASSYSSRTGAYEQYF. Written as DNA, the CDR3 is TGTGCCAGCAGTTACTCGTCCAGGACAGGAGCCTACGAGCAGTACTTC. V gene TRBV6-5 combines with J gene TRBJ2-7, with 7 nucleotides matching TRBD1. The J segment lost 2 bases and the V segment lost 0 bases, leaving 7 bases of the junction unmatched. This CDR3 contains 16 residues. Germline values: CDR1 MNHEY, CDR2 SVGAGI.

This chain connects TRBV28 to TRBJ1-3, with 8 bases identical to TRBD1. From germline, CDR1 is MDHEN and CDR2 SYDVKM. This CDR3 is built from 15 residues. Trimming took 6 bases from V and 2 from J; bases not matched to a gene: 6. CDR3 coding DNA: TGTGCCAGCAGCAGGACAGGGAACACTGGAAACACCATATATTTT. Protein sequence: CASSRTGNTGNTIYF.

The rearrangement uses TRBV28 and TRBJ2-1; D gene uncertain. Trimming removed 0 bases at V and 7 bases at J, with 7 bases between. Germline CDR1 is MDHEN and CDR2 is SYDVKM. The CDR3 runs to 13 residues. The CDR3 coding sequence is TGTGCCAGCAGTTTATGGGCAGGTAATGAGCAGTTCTTC. It is translated as CASSLWAGNEQFF.

This chain uses TRBV7-7 with TRBJ2-1; D perhaps matches TRBD2 (6 bases). Germline V lookup: CDR1 SSHAT, CDR2 FNYEAQ (reference sequence). Trimming took off 1 base at V and 3 bases at J, with 10 bases between the two ends. This CDR3 contains 15 residues. The CDR3 sequence: CASSLDPTSYNEQFF. The DNA for the CDR3 is TGTGCCAGCAGCTTAGACCCGACTAGCTACAATGAGCAGTTCTTC.

The chain is built from TRBV5-5 and TRBJ2-3; 13 bases are shared with TRBD2. J lost 2 bases, V lost 5 bases, and 8 bases had no gene match. Germline lookup yields CDR1 SGHKS and CDR2 YYEKEE (reference sequence). CDR3 length: 17 residues. The CDR3 DNA reads as TGTGCCAGCAGTTCCCTCGGACTAGCGGGGGACACAGATACGCAGTATTTT. Encoded protein: CASSSLGLAGDTDTQYF.

The chain recombines TRBV19 with TRBJ1-2, with D unclear. Germline-derived CDR1 and CDR2 are LNHDA and SQIVND (reference sequence). V lost 4 bases and J lost 8, with 11 bases in between. The CDR3 length is 12 residues. In DNA form, the CDR3 reads TGTGCCAGTAGTACTAGGCGGAGAGGCTACACCTTC. Protein product: CASSTRRRGYTF.

CDR3 sequence (DNA): TGTGCCAGCAGTTACAGGGGCCCAAGCTATGGCTACACCTTC. It translates to CASSYRGPSYGYTF. This chain connects TRBV14 to TRBJ1-2, with 7 bases aligning to TRBD1. The CDR3 is 14 amino acids. The trim removed 6 bases at V and 4 bases at J, leaving 8 bases unmatched. The germline V gene encodes CDR1 SGHDN and CDR2 FVKESK. Full variable domain (rest looked up from reference TRBV14 and TRBJ1-2): EAGVTQFPSHSVIEKGQTVTLRCDPISGHDNLYWYRRVMGKEIKFLLHFVKESKQDESGMPNNRFLAERTGGTYSTLKVQPAELEDSGVYFCASSYRGPSYGYTFGSGTRLTVV.

The chain uses TRBV28 and TRBJ1-2; D is unresolved. The CDR3 consists of 14 residues. Between the trimmed V and J ends, which lost 3 bases and 8 bases, there was a span of 16 bases. The germline V gene has CDR1 MDHEN and CDR2 SYDVKM. CDR3: CASSLGPGRLGYTF. In nucleotides, the CDR3 is TGTGCCAGCAGTTTGGGTCCGGGAAGGCTAGGCTACACCTTC.

V is TRBV7-6 and J is TRBJ2-1, with 7 bases identical to TRBD1. V shed 5 bases, J shed 2 bases, and the junction held 9 bases outside the gene matches. The CDR3 runs 16 residues. Per the germline V gene, CDR1 is SGHVS and CDR2 is FNYEAQ. The DNA of the CDR3 is TGTGCCAGCAGCCCCTACAGGGGAAGTGCCTACAATGAGCAGTTCTTC. This codes for CASSPYRGSAYNEQFF.

This rearrangement joins TRBV6-5 to TRBJ1-6; no clear D. Per the germline V gene, CDR1 is MNHEY and CDR2 is SVGAGI. The CDR3 is 13 residues long. The germline V and J ends were trimmed by 6 bases and 9 bases, with 12 bases remaining between them. This chain's CDR3 is CASREVGSSPLHF. Here the CDR3 DNA reads TGTGCCAGCAGGGAGGTGGGGAGTTCACCCCTCCACTTT.

This chain links TRBV12-3 or TRBV12-4 with TRBJ1-1, with D uncertain. There are 13 residues in the CDR3. Between the trimmed V and J ends, which lost 3 bases and 4 bases, there was a span of 9 bases. This CDR3 reads CASSFGVTTEAFF. The CDR3 DNA follows: TGTGCCAGCAGTTTCGGGGTGACCACTGAAGCTTTCTTT.

J is TRBJ1-6 and V is TRBV11-2, with a possible D match to TRBD1 (5 bases). The germline gives CDR1 SGHAT, CDR2 FQNNGV. CDR3 length equals 14 residues. With 2 bases removed from V and 7 bases from J, the gap between germline ends came to 9 bases. CDR3 sequence reads: CASSLQGINSPLHF. DNA of the CDR3: TGTGCCAGCAGCTTACAGGGTATCAATTCACCCCTCCACTTT.

The genes are TRBV6-5 and TRBJ2-3; the match to TRBD1 covers 11 bases. Trimming cost V 6 bases and J 7 bases; bases outside gene matches: 6. The V gene's germline CDR1 is MNHEY and CDR2 SVGAGI. The CDR3 totals 14 residues. This chain's CDR3 is CASSRTGGENTQYF. The CDR3 DNA sequence: TGTGCCAGCAGCCGGACAGGGGGCGAGAATACGCAGTATTTT.

V and J are TRBV28 and TRBJ1-5; the match to TRBD1 covers 8 bases. There are 13 residues in the CDR3. Trimming at V came to 8 bases and at J to 5 bases, leaving 5 bases not matched to a gene. Germline lookup yields CDR1 MDHEN and CDR2 SYDVKM. CDR3: CASRRQGYQPQHF. CDR3 sequence (DNA): TGTGCCAGCCGACGACAGGGGTATCAGCCCCAGCATTTT.

The chain recombines TRBV11-3 with TRBJ2-3, with D maybe TRBD1 (5 bases). Trimming cost V 5 bases and J 0 bases, with 9 bases left between them. There are 14 residues in the CDR3. The germline gives CDR1 SGHNT, CDR2 YENEEA. The CDR3 coding sequence is TGTGCCAGCAGCCCTGGGGCAAGCACAGATACGCAGTATTTT. It is translated as CASSPGASTDTQYF.

The chain has TRBV2 and TRBJ2-2; D perhaps matches TRBD2 (6 bases). V lost 4 bases and J lost 6, with 9 bases in between. Germline V gives CDR1 SNHLY, CDR2 FYNNEI. The CDR3 is 13 residues long. CDR3 protein: CASSVSGAGELFF. In DNA form, the CDR3 reads TGTGCCAGCAGTGTGTCGGGGGCCGGGGAGCTGTTTTTT. The whole variable domain, remainder taken from reference TRBV2 and TRBJ2-2, is EPEVTQTPSHQVTQMGQEVILRCVPISNHLYFYWYRQILGQKVEFLVSFYNNEISEKSEIFDDQFSVERPDGSNFTLKIRSTKLEDSAMYFCASSVSGAGELFFGEGSRLTVL.

This chain connects TRBV3-1 (or the pseudogene TRBV3-2) to TRBJ1-2, with a possible D match to TRBD1 (6 bases). CDR3 length: 13 residues. Germline V CDR1 and CDR2: LGHDT, YNNKEL (reference sequence). V was trimmed by 5 bases and J by 4 bases, leaving 11 bases between them. CDR3 sequence reads: CASSVGGLYGYTF. The CDR3 nucleotides are TGTGCCAGCAGCGTGGGGGGGCTCTATGGCTACACCTTC.

This sequence joins TRBV5-6 and TRBJ1-2, with D tentatively TRBD1 (6 bases). Per germline, CDR1 SGHDT and CDR2 YYEEEE. V shed 4 bases and J shed 4 bases, with 17 bases lying between them. The CDR3 is 15 amino acids. The CDR3 sequence: CASSTTGLGRYGYTF. Here the CDR3 DNA reads TGTGCCAGCAGCACCACAGGGCTAGGTCGCTATGGCTACACCTTC.